The rows below give T cell receptor beta chains drawn from one sample of a study of T cells in Graves' hyperthyroidism and ophthalmopathy. MiXCR was run by TCRdb on the multiplex PCR reads, yielding one entry per CDR3 protein. The sample gives 300,000 to 400,000 distinct CDR3 sequences, 15% to 20% of which show up once; around 47% is in the top ten. The source material was blood. The receptors stem from a woman in her forties or fifties with Graves' hyperthyroidism. Each CDR3 is given with its conserved first and last residue. A D gene is named only where the DNA matches it firmly.

d_call	v_call	cdr3_aa
TRBD1	TRBV10-3	CATPGQGVFGYTF
TRBD2	TRBV28	CASTTGLAFEQFF
-	TRBV19	CASSMNSNYGYTF
-	TRBV19	CASRYASSYNSPLHF
-	TRBV12-3/TRBV12-4	CASSPQTGFPETQYF
-	TRBV6-9	CASSYNQGTDTQYF
TRBD2	TRBV7-3	CTSSLMGLAGVSDTQYF
-	TRBV7-9	CASSPTPLRGQETQYF
-	TRBV12-3/TRBV12-4	CASSHIYADTQYF
-	TRBV30	CAWSVGPTTGELFF
TRBD1	TRBV28	CAIIGQGSYEQYF
-	TRBV12-3/TRBV12-4	CASSSQPTDTQYF
TRBD2	TRBV6-5	CASSYGGVVNEQFF
-	TRBV28	CASGPTGGYTEAFF
-	TRBV5-1	CASSLTGEQFF
TRBD1	TRBV27	CASSPSFGTGGTRSNQPQHF
TRBD2	TRBV6-2/TRBV6-3	CASSYSGGLYNEQFF
-	TRBV2	CASRDPRGGTEAFF
-	TRBV5-1	CASSLSVQGDPNEQFF
TRBD2	TRBV12-3/TRBV12-4	CASSLVVLAGGTEQFF
-	TRBV27	CASSLVFRDVPSTDTQYF
-	TRBV14	CASSQDLQGGYTF
-	TRBV9	CASSGEVLTSTDTQYF
-	TRBV5-6	CASSDLGRENTEAFF
-	TRBV20-1	CSARDLGRRPYNEQFF
-	TRBV11-2	CACSFTGEETQYF
-	TRBV27	CASSPPPGVFSYNEQFF
-	TRBV6-1	CASTVGVYGYTF
-	TRBV12-3/TRBV12-4	CASRIRSTEAFF
-	TRBV11-2	CASSLVARGQYPPNYGYTF
TRBD2	TRBV30	CAWSQGTSGGYNEQFF
TRBD2	TRBV7-8	CASSSTGLPTGELFF
-	TRBV7-9	CASSPGRDADTQYF
-	TRBV10-2	CASISELSYEQYF
-	TRBV5-6	CASSAGQSGGTEAFF
-	TRBV7-9	CASSLGHFTGELFF
-	TRBV29-1	CSVARTNTGELFF
-	TRBV14	CASSQGFSGAYNSPLHF
-	TRBV7-9	CASSLWVNTEAFF
TRBD2	TRBV20-1	CSARPLNPSGALIQYF
-	TRBV7-9	CASSANRAYEQYF
-	TRBV13	CASSLSRTGSPGYTF
-	TRBV18	CASSPGRTSNEQFF
-	TRBV6-5	CASSYEGISLSGANVLTF
TRBD1	TRBV28	CASRGQGTQFF
TRBD1	TRBV14	CANTQGDTGELFF
-	TRBV2	CASRSSGPARSYNEQFF
-	TRBV11-2	CASSTVPGADSYEQYF
-	TRBV6-1	CASSLQQVTGELFF
TRBD2	TRBV7-9	CASSPPGTRSLQAEQFF
-	TRBV11-2	CASSLVMGRTEAFF
TRBD2	TRBV5-1	CASSLPAGTQETQYF
-	TRBV13	CASSSKTGANEQFF
TRBD1	TRBV12-5	CASGLQGETQYF
-	TRBV3-1	CASSQDRNVNEQFF
-	TRBV12-3/TRBV12-4	CASILDGNTEAFF
TRBD2	TRBV28	CASSPETSGRNEQYF
-	TRBV12-3/TRBV12-4	CASSPGPTGELFF
TRBD2	TRBV30	CAWTPGLAETNTGELFF